This T cell receptor beta chain is drawn from a study of cytomegalovirus exposure and HLA in healthy donors. A word on this clone: Its target is unknown.

This PCR relied on a set of 60 Vbeta primers and 13 Jbeta primers. The repertoire was sequenced with immunoSEQ multiplex PCR; TCRdb's copy has only in-frame clones and lacks some. This table holds around 210,000 clones, about 88% found once. Points from the study as a whole: The CMV antigen specificity of a few CMV-associated chains was confirmed through in vitro analysis.

The length of the CDR3 is 16 residues. Trimming stripped 3 bases from V and 4 bases from J, with 16 bases between. Germline CDR1 is MGHRA and CDR2 is YSYEKL. The TCR sequence derives from a girl aged 2-15 years in good health and CMV-seronegative. Sequencing input: PBMCs. The chain joins TRBV4-1 to TRBJ1-3; D gene unclear. CDR3 sequence (DNA): TGCGCCAGCAGCCAGCCTCCCACGAGGATCGGAAACACCATATATTTT. This sequence encodes CASSQPPTRIGNTIYF.